Included here is one T cell receptor beta chain sequence, with context. The data originate from a study of T cell changes during pregnancy in multiple sclerosis. The method was immunoSEQ multiplex PCR; TCRdb's version includes in-frame clones alone and lacks a portion of them. The table includes tens of thousands of clones, 91% detected once. Germline V lookup: CDR1 GTSNPN, CDR2 SVGIG (reference sequence). The V and J ends lost 0 bases and 6 bases, in that order; junction bases with no gene match: 5. The CDR3 contains 13 residues. The TCR sequence derives from a female donor in good health, enrolled as a control in a pregnancy study. Sequencing used peripheral blood, obtained after pregnancy. This chain joins TRBV30 and TRBJ2-7, with 7 bases aligning to TRBD2. Written as DNA, the CDR3 is TGTGCCTGGAGTGTTTCCGGGGAGGGCGAGCAGTACTTC. This codes for CAWSVSGEGEQYF.